What follows are 29 T cell receptor beta chains derived from one specimen sequenced in a study of CD8+CD57+ T cells in acquired aplastic anemia. Genomic DNA was employed as the template in profiling TCR beta VDJ and CDR3. TCRdb used MiXCR to reprocess the reads, holding one entry per CDR3 protein. The sample yields over 150,000 distinct CDR3 sequences, roughly 40% seen once. The material sequenced was sorted CD4+, CD8+, or CD8+CD57+ T cells (not recorded which) from PBMCs. Receptors were obtained from a human donor in good health.

The rearrangement uses TRBV5-1 and TRBJ1-2; D not resolved. CDR3 length: 13 residues. Germline loops: CDR1 SGHRS, CDR2 YFSETQ. Trimming left V 0 bases short and J 8 bases short, with 11 bases between. CDR3 protein: CASSLGLSQGYTF. The CDR3 coding sequence is TGCGCCAGCAGCTTGGGGCTGTCGCAGGGCTACACCTTC.

This clonotype was recorded only once. The rearrangement uses TRBV12-3 or TRBV12-4 and TRBJ2-3; TRBD2 agrees at 10 bases. V lost 6 bases, J lost 6 bases, and 12 bases stayed unmatched. This CDR3 comprises 16 residues. The CDR3 DNA sequence: TGTGCCAGCAGAGACAGGAGCGGGGGGGCAGGGGATACGCAGTATTTT. The encoded protein is CASRDRSGGAGDTQYF.

The chain has TRBV5-1 and TRBJ1-6, with 7 positions matching TRBD1. Trimming at V came to 4 bases and at J to 3 bases, leaving 7 bases not matched to a gene. The germline CDR1 and CDR2 sequences are SGHRS and YFSETQ. This CDR3 is built from 16 residues. In nucleotides, the CDR3 is TGCGCCAGCAGCGGCTCGACAGGGATCTATAATTCACCCCTCCACTTT. The encoded protein is CASSGSTGIYNSPLHF. Together with reference TRBV5-1 and TRBJ1-6, the CDR3 gives the full variable domain: KAGVTQTPRYLIKTRGQQVTLSCSPISGHRSVSWYQQTPGQGLQFLFEYFSETQRNKGNFPGRFSGRQFSNSRSEMNVSTLELGDSALYLCASSGSTGIYNSPLHFGNGTRLTVT.

This clonotype was picked up many times. The chain has TRBV24-1 and TRBJ1-5; 12 positions match TRBD1. V dropped 4 bases and J dropped 7; count of bases not matched to a gene: 7. Germline V CDR1 and CDR2: KGHDR, SFDVKD. The CDR3 has 16 amino acids. CDR3 DNA: TGTGCCACCAGTGACTCCGGGACAGGGGGCGGACAGCCCCAGCATTTT. It is translated as CATSDSGTGGGQPQHF.

The chain recombines TRBV29-1 with TRBJ1-5; D is unclear. The germline CDR1 and CDR2 sequences are SQVTM and ANQGSEA. The CDR3 runs to 13 residues. Trimming shortened V by 4 bases and J by 3 bases, and 10 bases separated the two germline ends. As DNA, the CDR3 is TGCAGCGTTGTTTTTAATCTCAATCAGCCCCAGCATTTT. Translation: CSVVFNLNQPQHF.

The chain combines TRBV27 with TRBJ2-2, with 9 bases lining up with TRBD2. The germline V gene encodes CDR1 MNHEY and CDR2 SMNVEV (reference sequence). The CDR3 covers 15 residues. V shed 1 base, J shed 4 bases, and the junction held 1 base outside the gene matches. DNA for the CDR3: TGTGCCAGCAGTTTATTGCGGGGGGGCACCGGGGAGCTGTTTTTT. Translating it yields CASSLLRGGTGELFF.

There are many counts of this clonotype. Here the CDR3 DNA reads TGCAGTGCCTCAATCGGGACAGGGGTAGACGAGCAGTACTTC. It specifies CSASIGTGVDEQYF. V and J are TRBV20-1 and TRBJ2-7, with 10 nucleotides matching TRBD1. Germline V gene sequence: CDR1 DFQATT, CDR2 SNEGSKA (reference sequence). The CDR3 sequence is 14 residues long. V lost 6 bases to trimming and J lost 5 bases; unmatched junction nucleotides: 10.

Worth noting for this clonotype: One junction end disagrees with the germline gene, perhaps due to a read error. The chain joins TRBV15 to TRBJ2-1; D ambiguous. The germline V gene has CDR1 LNHNV and CDR2 YYDKDF (reference sequence). This CDR3 comprises 16 residues. CDR3 region: CATSREVSRGNNEQFF. The CDR3 nucleotides read TGTGCAACCAGCAGAGAGGTCAGTCGAGGTAACAATGAGCAGTTCTTC. Using reference TRBV15 and TRBJ2-1 for the parts outside the CDR3, the full variable domain is DAMVIQNPRYQVTQFGKPVTLSCSQTLNHNVMYWYQQKSSQAPKLLFHYYDKDFNNEADTPDNFQSRRPNTSFCFLDIRSPGLGDTAMYLCATSREVSRGNNEQFFGPGTRLTVL.

The table lists this clonotype with a count of one. One end of the junction is discordant with germline, which a read error may explain. J is TRBJ1-1 and V is TRBV2; D remains unclear. CDR3 length: 13 amino acids. CDR1 SNHLY and CDR2 FYNNEI come from the germline V gene. CDR3 nucleotide sequence: TGCGCCAGCAGAGGCAGTGTGAACACTGAAGCTTTCTTT. Amino acids: CASRGSVNTEAFF.

As regards this clonotype: A read error is possible here, since a much larger clone lies one base away. This chain links TRBV6-5 with TRBJ2-7; no clear D gene. CDR1 is MNHEY and CDR2 is SVGAGI in the germline V gene. The CDR3 runs to 15 residues. DNA for the CDR3: TGTGCCGGCAGTTACTCGATAGCACAGCCTTTCGAGCAGTACTTC. The encoded protein is CAGSYSIAQPFEQYF.

This clonotype was seen a handful of times. This may arise from a read error, as a much more abundant clone is one base away. This sequence joins TRBV7-3 and TRBJ1-6; D gene unclear. The CDR3 has 13 amino acids. CDR1 SGHTA and CDR2 FQGTGA come from the germline V gene. The CDR3 loop reads CASSRTYNSPPHF. The CDR3 region has the DNA TGTGCCAGCAGCAGGACCTATAATTCACCCCCCCACTTT.

The genes are TRBV11-1 and TRBJ1-4, with a tentative D call TRBD1 (6 bases). The germline V gene has CDR1 SGHAT and CDR2 FQDESV (reference sequence). This CDR3 contains 18 residues. Trimming took 0 bases from V and 2 from J, leaving 16 bases between them. CDR3 in amino acids: CASSLATGSWSTNEKLFF. Written as DNA, the CDR3 is TGTGCCAGCAGCTTAGCGACAGGATCCTGGTCCACTAATGAAAAACTGTTTTTT.

In this sample, this clonotype turned up many times. The chain has TRBV7-2 and TRBJ1-1, with D tentatively TRBD1 (5 bases). Per the germline V gene, CDR1 is SGHTA and CDR2 is FQGNSA. With 5 bases removed from V and 4 bases from J, the gap between germline ends came to 17 bases. CDR3 length: 15 amino acids. The CDR3 nucleotides are TGTGCCAGCAGCCCCTCCACAAGGGGCGGCACTGAAGCTTTCTTT. This sequence encodes CASSPSTRGGTEAFF.

This sequence joins TRBV7-9 and TRBJ2-5; no definite D call. CDR1 is SEHNR and CDR2 is FQNEAQ in the germline V gene (reference sequence). The V end was cut by 4 bases, the J end by 6 bases, with 9 bases between. The CDR3 extends over 12 amino acids. The chain's CDR3 is CASSSNLQTQYF. CDR3 in DNA: TGTGCCAGCAGCTCCAATCTACAGACCCAGTACTTC. The full variable domain, in which reference TRBV7-9 and TRBJ2-5 provide the parts outside the CDR3, is DTGVSQNPRHKITKRGQNVTFRCDPISEHNRLYWYRQTLGQGPEFLTYFQNEAQLEKSRLLSDRFSAERPKGSFSTLEIQRTEQGDSAMYLCASSSNLQTQYFGPGTRLLVL.

As to this clonotype: A read error may produce the germline difference seen at one junction end. The rearrangement joins TRBV7-8 to TRBJ1-3; 7 bases match TRBD1. Per germline, CDR1 SGHVS and CDR2 FQNEAQ. This CDR3 region has 15 residues. In DNA form, the CDR3 reads TGTGCCAGCAGCTTAGTAGGGGGCTCTGGAAACGCCATATATTTT. It encodes CASSLVGGSGNAIYF.

The V and J genes are TRBV7-9 and TRBJ1-1; weak D call: TRBD1 (6 bases). This CDR3 is built from 15 residues. Trimming cost V 3 bases and J 3 bases, with 14 bases left between them. CDR1 is SEHNR, CDR2 FQNEAQ, per germline (reference sequence). The CDR3 loop reads CASSFSSGVDTEAFF. The CDR3 nucleotides are TGTGCCAGCAGCTTCTCGTCAGGGGTAGACACTGAAGCTTTCTTT. The whole variable domain, remainder taken from reference TRBV7-9 and TRBJ1-1, is DTGVSQNPRHKITKRGQNVTFRCDPISEHNRLYWYRQTLGQGPEFLTYFQNEAQLEKSRLLSDRFSAERPKGSFSTLEIQRTEQGDSAMYLCASSFSSGVDTEAFFGQGTRLTVV.

The chain joins TRBV24-1 to TRBJ2-5; the D call may be TRBD1 or TRBD2 (7 bases each). V lost 9 bases and J 3 bases, leaving 16 bases between the germline ends. CDR1 is KGHDR and CDR2 is SFDVKD in the germline V gene. The CDR3 covers 14 residues. CDR3: CATSGGTEEETQYF. DNA for the CDR3: TGTGCCACCTCCGGGGGGACAGAGGAAGAGACCCAGTACTTC.

This clonotype was counted a single time. The CDR3 sequence is CATFALGRYTF. The CDR3 bases are TGTGCCACCTTTGCTTTAGGGCGCTACACCTTC. The genes are TRBV24-1 and TRBJ1-2; no definite D call. With 9 bases removed from V and 9 bases from J, the gap between germline ends came to 13 bases. The CDR3 extends over 11 amino acids. Germline assignment: CDR1 KGHDR and CDR2 SFDVKD.

The sample holds a few counts of this clonotype. One end of the junction fails to match germline, which may point to a read error. This rearrangement joins TRBV10-1 to TRBJ2-1, with 11 nucleotides matching TRBD2. Germline assignment: CDR1 WNHNN and CDR2 SYGVQD (reference sequence). The CDR3 extends over 15 amino acids. CDR3: CASSPGTSGYNEQFF. As DNA, the CDR3 is TGTGCCAGCTCACCAGGGACTAGCGGCTACAATGAGCAGTTCTTC.

This chain's CDR3 is CASSFQSNSYEQYF. The DNA of the CDR3 is TGTGCCAGCAGCTTTCAGTCGAACTCCTACGAGCAGTACTTC. The gene calls are TRBV2 and TRBJ2-7; D not resolved. The CDR3 loop spans 14 amino acids. V was trimmed by 6 bases and J by 0 bases, leaving 12 bases between them. Germline V gene lookup returns CDR1 SNHLY and CDR2 FYNNEI.

In this sample, this clonotype turned up many times. V and J are TRBV20-1 and TRBJ1-6; TRBD1 aligns across 7 bases. After removal of 5 bases from V and 6 bases from J, the junction contained 4 bases not matched to a gene. This CDR3 region has 13 residues. CDR1 and CDR2 from the germline V gene are DFQATT and SNEGSKA (reference sequence). The CDR3 loop is CSAPGTANSPLHF. The CDR3 DNA is TGCAGTGCTCCCGGGACAGCTAATTCACCCCTCCACTTT.

There are many counts of this clonotype. The DNA for the CDR3 is TGTGCCAACAGGAGGGACAGACACAGTGCAAATCAGCCCCAGCATTTT. This encodes CANRRDRHSANQPQHF. This chain connects TRBV2 to TRBJ1-5, with 7 bases matching TRBD1. The germline gives CDR1 SNHLY, CDR2 FYNNEI. V shed 10 bases and J 4 bases; nucleotides not matched to a gene: 16. This CDR3 has 16 amino acids.

This clonotype was detected many times. The chain uses TRBV20-1 and TRBJ2-3; TRBD1 matches 10 bases. The V and J ends lost 0 bases and 4 bases, in that order; junction bases with no gene match: 4. Germline CDR1 is DFQATT and CDR2 is SNEGSKA (reference sequence). The CDR3 spans 15 residues. DNA of the CDR3: TGCAGTGCTAGAGACTGGGGGACAGGGGCAGATACGCAGTATTTT. Translating it yields CSARDWGTGADTQYF.

With respect to this clonotype: With a much larger clone just one base away, this may be a read error. The V gene is TRBV9, the J gene TRBJ1-1; 8 nucleotides match TRBD1. This CDR3 comprises 14 residues. CDR1 and CDR2 from the germline V gene are SGDLS and YYNGEE. After removal of 6 bases from V and 10 bases from J, the junction contained 14 bases not matched to a gene. CDR3 bases: TGTGCCAGCACGCTCGGACAGGGCCCACCTGGAGCTTTCTTT. Protein: CASTLGQGPPGAFF.

This clonotype occurred many times. The chain couples TRBV11-1 to TRBJ2-7; D not resolved. Germline-derived CDR1 and CDR2 are SGHAT and FQDESV (reference sequence). V was pared by 0 bases and J by 6 bases, with 6 bases between. The CDR3 runs to 12 residues. CDR3 coding DNA: TGTGCCAGCAGCTTAGCGGAAATCGAGCAGTACTTC. It translates to CASSLAEIEQYF.

This clonotype has at least ten counts. The chain employs TRBV4-2 and TRBJ2-3; no definite D call. CDR3 size: 13 residues. Trimming removed 0 bases at V and 4 bases at J, with 5 bases between. Germline V gene sequence: CDR1 LGHNA, CDR2 YNFKEQ. CDR3 in DNA: TGTGCCAGCAGCCAAGAGTCAGCAGATACGCAGTATTTT. Translated: CASSQESADTQYF.

This clonotype was observed many times. The chain carries TRBV7-9 and TRBJ2-3; 13 nucleotides line up with TRBD2. The CDR3 is 16 amino acids. The V and J ends lost 5 bases and 5 bases, in that order; junction bases with no gene match: 7. The V gene's germline CDR1 is SEHNR and CDR2 FQNEAQ (reference sequence). This CDR3 reads CASSVGTSGNIDTQYF. CDR3 in DNA: TGTGCCAGCAGCGTAGGGACTAGCGGGAATATAGATACGCAGTATTTT.

In this sample, this clonotype turned up a few times. The chain employs TRBV10-3 and TRBJ1-6, with unresolved D. CDR3 length: 16 residues. Germline V CDR1 and CDR2: ENHRY, SYGVKD. V lost 4 bases, J lost 0 bases, and 10 bases lay in between. CDR3 coding DNA: TGTGCCATCAGTGGGGCCAAGCCCTCCTATAATTCACCCCTCCACTTT. Residues: CAISGAKPSYNSPLHF.

This chain links TRBV4-1 with TRBJ2-3; 8 bases line up with TRBD2. Germline V gene data show CDR1 as MGHRA and CDR2 as YSYEKL. V dropped 6 bases and J dropped 7; count of bases not matched to a gene: 12. CDR3 length: 15 amino acids. CDR3 DNA sequence: TGCGCCAGCAGAGGGTTAGCGGGACCGCCTAATACGCAGTATTTT. Amino acids: CASRGLAGPPNTQYF.